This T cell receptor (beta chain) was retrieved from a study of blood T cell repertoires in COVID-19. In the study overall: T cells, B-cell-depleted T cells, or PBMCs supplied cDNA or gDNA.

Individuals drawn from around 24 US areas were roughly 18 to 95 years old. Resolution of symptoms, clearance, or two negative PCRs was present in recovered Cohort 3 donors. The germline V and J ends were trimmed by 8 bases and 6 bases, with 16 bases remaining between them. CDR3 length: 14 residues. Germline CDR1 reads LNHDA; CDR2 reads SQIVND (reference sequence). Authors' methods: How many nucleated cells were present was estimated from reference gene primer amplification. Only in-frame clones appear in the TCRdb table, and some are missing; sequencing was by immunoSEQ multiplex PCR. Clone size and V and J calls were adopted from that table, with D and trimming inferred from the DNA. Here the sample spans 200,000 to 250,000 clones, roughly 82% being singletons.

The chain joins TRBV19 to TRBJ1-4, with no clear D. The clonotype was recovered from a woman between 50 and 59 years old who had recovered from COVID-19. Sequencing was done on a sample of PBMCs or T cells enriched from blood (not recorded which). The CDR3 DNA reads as TGTGCCAGTGGCCTGGGGATGGAGGATGAAAAACTGTTTTTT. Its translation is CASGLGMEDEKLFF. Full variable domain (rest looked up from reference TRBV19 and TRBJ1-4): DGGITQSPKYLFRKEGQNVTLSCEQNLNHDAMYWYRQDPGQGLRLIYYSQIVNDFQKGDIAEGYSVSREKKESFPLTVTSAQKNPTAFYLCASGLGMEDEKLFFGSGTQLSVL.